This T cell receptor beta chain was obtained from a study of T cells in Graves' hyperthyroidism and ophthalmopathy. The CDR3 runs to 13 residues. Germline V gives CDR1 SGHAT, CDR2 FQDESV (reference sequence). V was shortened by 4 bases and J by 4 bases, with 11 bases between the two germline ends. RNA transcripts served as the template for amplifying TCR beta CDR3 regions. A set of HTBI primers served as the primers for a first-round RT-PCR of the TCR CDR3. TCRdb used MiXCR to reprocess the multiplex PCR reads, holding one entry per CDR3 protein. The profile shows hundreds of thousands of distinct CDR3 sequences, around 20% of them singletons.

The TCR was taken from a man aged 35-49 years with Graves' ophthalmopathy. Material: blood. The V call is TRBV11-1, the J call TRBJ2-7, with D possibly matching TRBD2 (6 bases). The CDR3, as DNA: TGTGCCAGCAGCTCGGAGGGTGCATACGAGCAGTACTTC. This encodes CASSSEGAYEQYF.